These 15 T cell receptor beta chains share one sample of origin, sequenced in a study of blood T cell repertoires in COVID-19. TCRdb's copy holds only in-frame clones and misses some; the assay was immunoSEQ multiplex PCR. The sample consists of more than 300,000 clones, approximately 88% of them appearing once. The sequenced sample consisted of peripheral blood. The source is a woman in her twenties or thirties with COVID-19, enrolled during active disease.

Notes on this clone: At the DNA level, this CDR3 is encoded by other sequences in the same sample as well. The chain couples TRBV9 to TRBJ2-2, with 11 nucleotides matching TRBD2. The V gene's germline CDR1 is SGDLS and CDR2 YYNGEE. The CDR3 has 16 residues. V lost 0 bases, J lost 8 bases, and 6 bases stayed unmatched. Here the CDR3 reads CASSVVAGGPTGELFF. In DNA form, the CDR3 reads TGTGCCAGCAGCGTAGTAGCGGGGGGGCCCACAGGGGAGCTGTTTTTT. The whole variable domain, remainder taken from reference TRBV9 and TRBJ2-2, is DSGVTQTPKHLITATGQRVTLRCSPRSGDLSVYWYQQSLDQGLQFLIQYYNGEERAKGNILERFSAQQFPDLHSELNLSSLELGDSALYFCASSVVAGGPTGELFFGEGSRLTVL.

The rearrangement links TRBV29-1 to TRBJ1-1, with 7 bases that match TRBD1. Germline loops: CDR1 SQVTM, CDR2 ANQGSEA. The CDR3 totals 15 residues. With V trimmed by 6 bases and J by 4 bases, 14 bases remained unmatched. CDR3 in DNA: TGCAGCGTAGCGGCAGGGGGAAGATTGGCCACTGAAGCTTTCTTT. The encoded protein is CSVAAGGRLATEAFF. Full variable domain (remainder filled in from reference TRBV29-1 and TRBJ1-1): SAVISQKPSRDICQRGTSLTIQCQVDSQVTMMFWYRQQPGQSLTLIATANQGSEATYESGFVIDKFPISRPNLTFSTLTVSNMSPEDSSIYLCSVAAGGRLATEAFFGQGTRLTVV.

This chain uses TRBV6-5 with TRBJ1-5, with D unclear. The CDR3 covers 13 residues. V was clipped by 7 bases and J by 4 bases, with 11 bases between them. CDR1 MNHEY and CDR2 SVGAGI come from the germline V gene. DNA of the CDR3: TGTGCCAGCACTGCCGACGGGAATCAGCCCCAGCATTTT. It translates to CASTADGNQPQHF.

The rearrangement links TRBV12-3 or TRBV12-4 to TRBJ2-3; no definite D call. The V gene lost 3 bases and the J gene lost 5 bases, with 6 bases spanning the gap. The CDR3 extends over 12 amino acids. The CDR3 region has the DNA TGTGCCAGCAGTTTTGAGGTAGATACGCAGTATTTT. It translates to CASSFEVDTQYF.

The chain's CDR3 is CASRSGTSGNTYNEQFF. Written as DNA, the CDR3 is TGTGCCAGCAGGTCCGGGACTAGCGGAAATACCTACAATGAGCAGTTCTTC. The chain employs TRBV5-4 and TRBJ2-1; 11 positions match TRBD2. Germline V lookup: CDR1 SGHNT, CDR2 YYREEE (reference sequence). The CDR3 sequence is 17 residues long. The V and J ends lost 5 bases and 2 bases, in that order; junction bases with no gene match: 9.

The chain couples TRBV3-1 (or the pseudogene TRBV3-2) to TRBJ2-2, with 10 bases fitting TRBD1. Trimming took 4 bases from V and 7 from J; bases not matched to a gene: 9. The CDR3 is 16 residues long. The germline CDR1 and CDR2 sequences are LGHDT and YNNKEL (reference sequence). The CDR3 DNA reads as TGTGCCAGCAGCCCGCCGGGACAGGGGAATCTCGGGGAGCTGTTTTTT. Translation gives CASSPPGQGNLGELFF.

V is TRBV7-6 and J is TRBJ2-2; 12 bases align to TRBD2. The germline CDR1 and CDR2 sequences are SGHVS and FNYEAQ. The CDR3 spans 15 residues. V was clipped by 7 bases and J by 6 bases; unmatched bases: 6. CDR3 nucleotides: TGTGCCAGCACTACTAGCGGGGGGCCCGCCGGGGAGCTGTTTTTT. Translation: CASTTSGGPAGELFF.

This clone has a single count. The rearrangement links TRBV3-1 (or the pseudogene TRBV3-2) to TRBJ1-6, with 7 bases aligning to TRBD1. The germline V gene encodes CDR1 LGHDT and CDR2 YNNKEL (reference sequence). V was clipped by 6 bases and J by 10 bases; unmatched bases: 9. This CDR3 has 14 residues. CDR3 DNA: TGTGCCAGCAGGACGCAGGGGGTCGAGTCACCCCTCCACTTT. Translation: CASRTQGVESPLHF.

V and J are TRBV7-9 and TRBJ2-7; a possible D gene is TRBD1 (6 bases). The germline V gene encodes CDR1 SEHNR and CDR2 FQNEAQ (reference sequence). This CDR3 is built from 12 residues. The V end lost 4 bases, the J end lost 6 bases, and 10 bases lay between the germline ends. DNA for the CDR3: TGTGCCAGCAGCTCCGGACAGCGCGAGCAGTACTTC. It is translated as CASSSGQREQYF. The full variable domain, completed using reference TRBV7-9 and TRBJ2-7, is DTGVSQNPRHKITKRGQNVTFRCDPISEHNRLYWYRQTLGQGPEFLTYFQNEAQLEKSRLLSDRFSAERPKGSFSTLEIQRTEQGDSAMYLCASSSGQREQYFGPGTRLTVT.

This clone was recorded once. The chain recombines TRBV27 with TRBJ1-1, with unresolved D. CDR3 length equals 16 residues. Trimming removed 5 bases at V and 5 bases at J, with 21 bases between. Germline V gene sequence: CDR1 MNHEY, CDR2 SMNVEV (reference sequence). For the CDR3, the DNA is TGTGCCAGCAGTCTCAGCCCCGATTGGCGACTGACTGAAGCTTTCTTT. The encoded protein is CASSLSPDWRLTEAFF.

The chain couples TRBV27 to TRBJ1-1; weak D call: TRBD1 (6 bases). Per the germline V gene, CDR1 is MNHEY and CDR2 is SMNVEV (reference sequence). This CDR3 has 13 residues. Trimming cost V 6 bases and J 1 base, with 9 bases left between them. CDR3 residues: CASRRGRNTEAFF. CDR3 DNA: TGTGCCAGCAGAAGGGGGAGGAACACTGAAGCTTTCTTT.

The chain has TRBV3-1 (or the pseudogene TRBV3-2) and TRBJ1-1; the D gene is possibly TRBD1 (5 bases). This CDR3 is built from 13 residues. The germline gives CDR1 LGHDT, CDR2 YNNKEL (reference sequence). The V end lost 3 bases, the J end lost 4 bases, and 9 bases lay between the germline ends. This chain's CDR3 is CASSHGRVTEAFF. The CDR3 DNA sequence: TGTGCCAGCAGCCATGGCAGGGTCACTGAAGCTTTCTTT.

The CDR3 nucleotides are TGCGCCAGCAGCTTCAGGGTAAACACTGAAGCTTTCTTT. Protein sequence: CASSFRVNTEAFF. The V gene is TRBV5-1, the J gene TRBJ1-1; D is perhaps TRBD1 (5 bases). The length of the CDR3 is 13 residues. Germline-derived CDR1 and CDR2 are SGHRS and YFSETQ. Trimming stripped 2 bases from V and 2 bases from J, with 7 bases between.

The V and J genes are TRBV3-1 (or the pseudogene TRBV3-2) and TRBJ1-2, with TRBD1 matching over 12 bases. The CDR3 is 17 residues long. The V and J ends lost 4 bases and 4 bases, in that order; junction bases with no gene match: 10. Per germline, CDR1 LGHDT and CDR2 YNNKEL (reference sequence). The CDR3 DNA reads TGTGCCAGCAGCCTCACCTCCGGGACAGGGGGCGGCTATGGCTACACCTTC. Protein: CASSLTSGTGGGYGYTF.

The chain recombines TRBV4-1 with TRBJ2-5; D unclear. CDR3 length: 14 amino acids. V lost 1 base to trimming and J lost 2 bases, with 8 bases between them. Germline V gives CDR1 MGHRA, CDR2 YSYEKL. CDR3 sequence reads: CASSQVIGQETQYF. CDR3 sequence (DNA): TGCGCCAGCAGCCAAGTAATCGGGCAAGAGACCCAGTACTTC.